Sequencing of this T cell receptor (beta chain) was carried out in a study of CXCR3-negative and CXCR3-positive naive CD8 T cells. UMI-labeled 5' RACE TRB cDNA libraries were prepared from the cells. TCRdb reworked the 5' RACE reads into one entry per CDR3 protein, no DNA. Its table records approximately 24,000 distinct CDR3 sequences. The CDR3 has 13 residues. CDR1 and CDR2 (germline): SEHNR, FQNEAQ (reference sequence). Triplicate sorting captured a few hundred thousand cells each from every CD8+ T cell subset. The TCR sequence derives from a human donor in good health. Some clones in this sample may be carry-over from other donors' samples. This chain uses TRBV7-9 with TRBJ2-2. Specimen: naive CXCR3- CD8+ T cells from blood. Documented subset: CD45RO-CCR7+CD27+CD95- naive CD8+ T cells lacking CXCR3 (TNR3-). The CDR3 loop reads CASSASERGELFF.